This T cell receptor beta chain was identified in a study of OX40 agonist ivuxolimab in advanced cancers. Study-level findings and limits: The CD4+ and CD8+ T cells in the blood had expanded clonally by week 6 at 0.1 to 3.0 mg/kg. There were also nonresponders showing low normalized T-cell clonal expansion.

The assay was immunoSEQ multiplex PCR, and TCRdb's table has in-frame clones only and misses some. The sample includes roughly 73,000 clones, around 90% of them seen just once. The CDR3 length is 15 residues. V lost 2 bases to trimming and J lost 7 bases; unmatched junction nucleotides: 6. Germline CDR1 and CDR2: SEHNR and FQNEAQ (reference sequence). A word on this clone: Its target is unknown.

The chain combines TRBV7-9 with TRBJ2-1; 9 bases align to TRBD1. The TCR was taken from an adult with an advanced solid tumor such as melanoma, head and neck, liver or kidney cancer. Sequences were derived from CD4+ or CD8+ T cells sorted from blood, sampled in a trial of the OX40 agonist ivuxolimab. CDR3 sequence: CASSLTGGARNEQFF. The CDR3 nucleotides read TGTGCCAGCAGCTTAACAGGGGGCGCAAGGAATGAGCAGTTCTTC.